These 13 T cell receptor beta chains were all obtained from the same sample, sequenced in a study of immune evolution from preneoplasia to lung adenocarcinoma. Assay: immunoSEQ multiplex PCR; the TCRdb copy retains only in-frame clones and omits some. Of about 2,400 clones in the sample, 70% to 80% were seen once. The sequencing input was FFPE adjacent normal lung tissue. These receptor sequences come from a person aged 65 to 79 with lung adenocarcinoma.

The rearrangement uses TRBV27 and TRBJ1-5; TRBD1 is a possible D gene (6 bases). The ends were cut back, 6 bases at V and 7 bases at J, with 13 bases in the middle. Germline V CDR1 and CDR2: MNHEY, SMNVEV (reference sequence). This CDR3 comprises 13 residues. DNA for the CDR3: TGTGCCAGCAGCCTAGGGGGGCGCCAGCCCCAGCATTTT. It yields the protein CASSLGGRQPQHF.

The J gene is TRBJ1-3, the V gene TRBV2; TRBD1 matches 8 bases. The ends lost 6 bases at V and 3 bases at J; junction bases unmatched: 13. CDR1 and CDR2 from the germline V gene are SNHLY and FYNNEI. CDR3 length equals 17 residues. CDR3 residues: CASRGRTGTIGGNTIYF. The CDR3 coding sequence is TGTGCCAGCAGGGGCCGGACAGGGACTATTGGTGGAAACACCATATATTTT.

This chain uses TRBV10-2 with TRBJ2-5, with 9 bases matching TRBD1. The CDR3 is 16 amino acids. Germline lookup yields CDR1 WSHSY and CDR2 SAAADI. The trim removed 5 bases at V and 5 bases at J, leaving 12 bases unmatched. CDR3 sequence: CASSKTGQGNWETQYF. CDR3 nucleotides: TGCGCCAGCAGTAAAACCGGACAGGGGAATTGGGAGACCCAGTACTTC.

This clone was recorded a few times. This chain joins TRBV30 and TRBJ2-1; D gene uncertain. V lost 2 bases, J lost 10 bases, and 9 bases lay in between. The length of the CDR3 is 11 residues. The germline gives CDR1 GTSNPN, CDR2 SVGIG (reference sequence). The CDR3 nucleotides are TGTGCCTGGAGTAACCTTGAGGAGCAGTTCTTC. This encodes CAWSNLEEQFF.

The rearrangement links TRBV6-1 to TRBJ2-2; D gene uncertain. The CDR3 runs to 15 residues. Germline-derived CDR1 and CDR2 are MNHNS and SASEGT. V lost 5 bases to trimming and J lost 6 bases, with 16 bases between them. CDR3 nucleotides: TGTGCCAGCAGTTTAGAGGCCGGGTGGGCCGGGGAGCTGTTTTTT. It translates to CASSLEAGWAGELFF.

The chain employs TRBV5-6 and TRBJ1-2; D not certain. The germline gives CDR1 SGHDT, CDR2 YYEEEE. Trimming cost V 0 bases and J 2 bases, with 5 bases left between them. CDR3 size: 13 residues. Here the CDR3 DNA reads TGTGCCAGCAGCTTGGGAGGGAACTATGGCTACACCTTC. This sequence encodes CASSLGGNYGYTF. Looking up the rest from reference TRBV5-6 and TRBJ1-2 gives the full variable domain: DAGVTQSPTHLIKTRGQQVTLRCSPKSGHDTVSWYQQALGQGPQFIFQYYEEEERQRGNFPDRFSGHQFPNYSSELNVNALLLGDSALYLCASSLGGNYGYTFGSGTRLTVV.

The genes are TRBV4-2 and TRBJ2-5; D call uncertain. The germline CDR1 and CDR2 sequences are LGHNA and YNFKEQ. The CDR3 loop spans 15 amino acids. V shed 0 bases and J shed 7 bases, with 15 bases lying between them. The CDR3 sequence: CASSQDWSSLATQYF. The CDR3 nucleotides read TGTGCCAGCAGCCAAGATTGGAGTTCGCTGGCGACCCAGTACTTC.

In its sample, this clone was seen once. The V and J genes are TRBV5-4 and TRBJ2-5, with D unclear. Germline V gene lookup returns CDR1 SGHNT and CDR2 YYREEE (reference sequence). With 4 bases removed from V and 4 bases from J, the gap between germline ends came to 8 bases. There are 12 residues in the CDR3. The CDR3 region is CASSPVGETQYF. As DNA, the CDR3 is TGTGCCAGCAGCCCTGTCGGAGAGACCCAGTACTTC. The whole variable domain, remainder taken from reference TRBV5-4 and TRBJ2-5, is ETGVTQSPTHLIKTRGQQVTLRCSSQSGHNTVSWYQQALGQGPQFIFQYYREEENGRGNFPPRFSGLQFPNYSSELNVNALELDDSALYLCASSPVGETQYFGPGTRLLVL.

The CDR3 spells CASSRPTTYNEQFF. CDR3 bases: TGTGCCAGCAGCCGACCGACAACCTACAATGAGCAGTTCTTC. The genes are TRBV6-6 and TRBJ2-1; D call uncertain. The CDR3 runs 14 residues. V was clipped by 6 bases and J by 2 bases, with 11 bases between them. Germline V gene data show CDR1 as MNHNY and CDR2 as SVGAGI (reference sequence).

This chain links TRBV7-5 with TRBJ2-7; TRBD1 is the table's D call and was not checked against the DNA. TRBV7-5 is shown as a pseudogene. The CDR3 covers 12 residues. For the CDR3, the DNA is TGTGCCAGAAGCTTAATTTTCGGGACAGGGCGTTTC. Amino acids: CARSLIFGTGRF.

The chain combines TRBV10-1 with TRBJ2-1, with TRBD2 matching 7 bases. Germline V gives CDR1 WNHNN, CDR2 SYGVQD (reference sequence). This CDR3 spans 14 amino acids. The V gene end was trimmed by 5 bases and the J gene end by 5 bases; junction bases not matched to a gene: 6. CDR3 region: CASSTGLVHNEQFF. The CDR3 bases are TGCGCCAGCAGTACTGGACTAGTACACAATGAGCAGTTCTTC.

The chain employs TRBV5-8 and TRBJ2-3, with 7 nucleotides matching TRBD2. The CDR3 length is 16 residues. Germline V gene data show CDR1 as SGHTS and CDR2 as YDEGEE. V lost 4 bases and J lost 6; bases outside the gene matches: 14. DNA of the CDR3: TGTGCCAGCAGCCCAAGTCTGGTAGCGGGCGAGGATACGCAGTATTTT. It translates to CASSPSLVAGEDTQYF.

The genes are TRBV28 and TRBJ1-1, with D possibly matching TRBD1 (6 bases). This CDR3 has 14 amino acids. The germline V gene encodes CDR1 MDHEN and CDR2 SYDVKM. Between the trimmed V and J ends, which lost 2 bases and 1 base, there was a span of 8 bases. In DNA, the CDR3 is TGTGCCAGCAGTTTAGGACAGAAGAACACTGAAGCTTTCTTT. It yields the protein CASSLGQKNTEAFF.